Listed here are 17 T cell receptor beta chains from one sample, sequenced in a study of shared clonotypes between healthy human individuals. Only in-frame clones appear in the TCRdb table, and some are missing; sequencing was by immunoSEQ multiplex PCR. The sample holds under 2,500,000 clones, approximately 96% seen once. Sequencing used naive CD4+ T cells sorted from blood. Subset noted: CD45RA+ positively selected. The receptors were sampled from a man aged 18 to 29 in good health.

This clone has more than one count but fewer than ten. The rearrangement uses TRBV29-1 and TRBJ1-1; the D is unclear. Germline loops: CDR1 SQVTM, CDR2 ANQGSEA. The germline V and J ends were trimmed by 4 bases and 0 bases, with 12 bases remaining between them. There are 14 residues in the CDR3. Here the CDR3 DNA reads TGCAGCGTTGCGGGAGACTTCATGAACACTGAAGCTTTCTTT. Translation gives CSVAGDFMNTEAFF.

The count of this clone is one. V and J are TRBV6-6 and TRBJ2-1; D may be TRBD2 (5 bases). In germline, CDR1 is MNHNY, CDR2 SVGAGI (reference sequence). The CDR3 is 14 residues long. Between the trimmed V and J ends, which lost 0 bases and 6 bases, there was a span of 9 bases. This chain's CDR3 is CASSYSLATNEQFF. Written as DNA, the CDR3 is TGTGCCAGCAGTTACTCGTTAGCGACCAATGAGCAGTTCTTC.

This chain connects TRBV6-5 to TRBJ2-7, with D possibly being TRBD2 (6 bases). The CDR3 runs 16 residues. V was cut by 0 bases and J by 4 bases, with 16 bases left in between. CDR1 and CDR2 from the germline V gene are MNHEY and SVGAGI. This CDR3 reads CASSYSAGRSGYEQYF. The CDR3 nucleotides read TGTGCCAGCAGTTACTCGGCGGGGCGTTCTGGGTACGAGCAGTACTTC.

The V and J genes are TRBV5-4 and TRBJ1-6; D is undetermined. The CDR3 is made up of 14 amino acids. The germline gives CDR1 SGHNT, CDR2 YYREEE (reference sequence). The V and J ends lost 2 bases and 7 bases respectively, with 10 bases between them. CDR3 sequence: CASSFLGSNSPLHF. The DNA of the CDR3 is TGTGCCAGCAGCTTCCTGGGATCCAATTCACCCCTCCACTTT.

This chain uses TRBV5-1 with TRBJ2-2, with 7 bases matching TRBD1. The CDR3 is 15 amino acids. V was clipped by 4 bases and J by 4 bases; unmatched bases: 7. Germline V lookup: CDR1 SGHRS, CDR2 YFSETQ. Here the CDR3 reads CASSAPTGLTGELFF. DNA for the CDR3: TGCGCCAGCAGCGCACCGACAGGGCTCACCGGGGAGCTGTTTTTT. Filled out from reference TRBV5-1 and TRBJ2-2, the complete variable domain reads KAGVTQTPRYLIKTRGQQVTLSCSPISGHRSVSWYQQTPGQGLQFLFEYFSETQRNKGNFPGRFSGRQFSNSRSEMNVSTLELGDSALYLCASSAPTGLTGELFFGEGSRLTVL.

The J gene is TRBJ2-2, the V gene TRBV7-9; TRBD1 aligns across 7 bases. This CDR3 has 14 residues. V lost 4 bases, J lost 6 bases, and 5 bases stayed unmatched. CDR1 and CDR2 from the germline V gene are SEHNR and FQNEAQ (reference sequence). The CDR3 sequence is CASSSDRAPGELFF. The CDR3 region has the DNA TGTGCCAGCAGCTCTGACAGGGCCCCCGGGGAGCTGTTTTTT.

This sequence joins TRBV2 and TRBJ1-5; weak D call: TRBD1 (5 bases). With 4 bases removed from V and 6 bases from J, the gap between germline ends came to 13 bases. The length of the CDR3 is 14 residues. Germline V gene lookup returns CDR1 SNHLY and CDR2 FYNNEI. The CDR3 nucleotides are TGTGCCAGCAGTGTGGGCAGGGAGAGTCAGCCCCAGCATTTT. It codes for CASSVGRESQPQHF.

This clone came up once. The rearrangement links TRBV4-3 to TRBJ1-6, with 8 bases aligning to TRBD1. J gave up 8 bases and V 2 bases, and 8 bases lay outside the gene matches. The germline gives CDR1 LGHNA, CDR2 YSLEER. The CDR3 has 16 amino acids. CDR3 sequence (DNA): TGCGCCAGCAGCCAATCCCCCGACAGGGGTTATTCACCCCTCCACTTT. It encodes CASSQSPDRGYSPLHF.

The CDR3 spells CASSRTSGGANTQYF. CDR3 in DNA: TGTGCCAGCAGTCGGACTAGCGGGGGGGCAAATACGCAGTATTTT. The chain has TRBV2 and TRBJ2-3; TRBD2 matches at 15 bases. The V and J ends lost 5 bases and 7 bases, in that order; junction bases with no gene match: 4. This CDR3 has 15 amino acids. Germline CDR1 and CDR2: SNHLY and FYNNEI.

As to this clone: Other DNA sequences in this specimen translate into the identical CDR3. J is TRBJ1-1 and V is TRBV5-1, with D possibly matching TRBD1 (6 bases). The germline CDR1 and CDR2 sequences are SGHRS and YFSETQ. The CDR3 is 14 amino acids. V lost 4 bases, J lost 2 bases, and 12 bases lay in between. The CDR3 here is CASSPDSLNTEAFF. CDR3 coding DNA: TGCGCCAGCAGCCCGGACAGCCTAAACACTGAAGCTTTCTTT.

The rearrangement joins TRBV6-5 to TRBJ2-3; D is perhaps TRBD1 (6 bases). The CDR3 is 14 amino acids. Germline CDR1 MNHEY, CDR2 SVGAGI. V was trimmed by 6 bases and J by 3 bases, leaving 13 bases between them. In DNA form, the CDR3 reads TGTGCCAGCAGAGAGACAGGATTAACAGATACGCAGTATTTT. As protein: CASRETGLTDTQYF.

V and J are TRBV12-5 and TRBJ2-5; D gene uncertain. CDR3 length equals 18 residues. V was shortened by 2 bases and J by 2 bases, with 21 bases between the two germline ends. The V gene's germline CDR1 is LGHNT and CDR2 FRNRAP. This CDR3 is CASGLLSGRRTFQETQYF. DNA of the CDR3: TGTGCTAGTGGTTTGCTTTCAGGCCGTCGGACGTTTCAAGAGACCCAGTACTTC. The full variable domain, completed using reference TRBV12-5 and TRBJ2-5, is DARVTQTPRHKVTEMGQEVTMRCQPILGHNTVFWYRQTMMQGLELLAYFRNRAPLDDSGMPKDRFSAEMPDATLATLKIQPSEPRDSAVYFCASGLLSGRRTFQETQYFGPGTRLLVL.

The CDR3 protein is CASSFGTGASSYNEQFF. CDR3 bases: TGTGCCAGCAGCTTTGGGACAGGGGCTAGCTCCTACAATGAGCAGTTCTTC. The chain recombines TRBV5-6 with TRBJ2-1; 10 nucleotides line up with TRBD1. The junction had 5 bases not matched to a gene; V was cut back by 2 bases and J by 0 bases. The CDR3 length is 17 residues. Germline loops: CDR1 SGHDT, CDR2 YYEEEE.

The V call is TRBV5-6, the J call TRBJ1-5; TRBD1 is a possible D gene (6 bases). V was cut by 2 bases and J by 2 bases, with 17 bases left in between. Germline V CDR1 and CDR2: SGHDT, YYEEEE. The CDR3 length is 17 residues. In DNA form, the CDR3 reads TGTGCCAGCAGCTTTGGCGATAGACAGGAGGGCAATCAGCCCCAGCATTTT. Its protein product is CASSFGDRQEGNQPQHF.

The table lists this clone with a count of one. The V gene is TRBV5-6, the J gene TRBJ2-7; D perhaps matches TRBD1 (6 bases). Trimming pared 2 bases from V and 1 base from J, leaving 10 bases between. This CDR3 is 14 amino acids long. The germline V gene encodes CDR1 SGHDT and CDR2 YYEEEE. DNA for the CDR3: TGTGCCAGCAGCTTTTCAGGGGCTTCCTACGAGCAGTACTTC. Its protein is CASSFSGASYEQYF. The whole variable domain, remainder taken from reference TRBV5-6 and TRBJ2-7, is DAGVTQSPTHLIKTRGQQVTLRCSPKSGHDTVSWYQQALGQGPQFIFQYYEEEERQRGNFPDRFSGHQFPNYSSELNVNALLLGDSALYLCASSFSGASYEQYFGPGTRLTVT.

This chain joins TRBV5-4 and TRBJ2-7, with D possibly being TRBD1 (6 bases). There are 13 residues in the CDR3. V was shortened by 4 bases and J by 3 bases, with 11 bases between the two germline ends. CDR1 SGHNT and CDR2 YYREEE come from the germline V gene (reference sequence). This CDR3 reads CASSPGQFYEQYF. CDR3 bases: TGTGCCAGCAGCCCAGGACAGTTCTACGAGCAGTACTTC.

V and J are TRBV2 and TRBJ2-7; D is ambiguous. With 4 bases removed from V and 5 bases from J, the gap between germline ends came to 9 bases. The CDR3 loop spans 12 amino acids. CDR1 and CDR2 (germline): SNHLY, FYNNEI. As DNA, the CDR3 is TGTGCCAGCAGTGTGTCGGGCGACGAGCAGTACTTC. Translating it yields CASSVSGDEQYF.